This T cell receptor (beta chain) was obtained from a study of CD8 T cells in ankylosing spondylitis. TCRdb passed the 5' RACE reads through MiXCR, listing each CDR3 protein once. This sample yields 670,000 or so distinct CDR3 sequences, of which 15% to 20% are seen a single time; 15% to 20% belongs to the top ten. This CDR3 contains 13 residues. In germline, CDR1 is KGHSH, CDR2 LQKENI. The V end was cut by 4 bases, the J end by 5 bases, with 11 bases between. Whole-study findings and limits: Several highly homologous variants made up a TCR beta motif that seemed to typify ankylosing spondylitis blood. Significant enrichment of disease-linked clones was reportedly seen in matched ankylosing spondylitis synovial fluid.

Comments on this clonotype: Its matching antigen is unknown.

This chain uses TRBV18 with TRBJ2-5; tentative D call: TRBD2 (6 bases). The sample was blood, either unsorted or a sorted T cell fraction (not recorded which). The clonotype comes from a male donor with ankylosing spondylitis. This chain's CDR3 is CASSRLVEETQYF. In nucleotides, the CDR3 is TGTGCCAGCTCACGACTAGTCGAGGAGACCCAGTACTTC. Variable domain in full (rest from reference TRBV18 and TRBJ2-5): NAGVMQNPRHLVRRRGQEARLRCSPMKGHSHVYWYRQLPEEGLKFMVYLQKENIIDESGMPKERFSAEFPKEGPSILRIQQVVRGDSAAYFCASSRLVEETQYFGPGTRLLVL.